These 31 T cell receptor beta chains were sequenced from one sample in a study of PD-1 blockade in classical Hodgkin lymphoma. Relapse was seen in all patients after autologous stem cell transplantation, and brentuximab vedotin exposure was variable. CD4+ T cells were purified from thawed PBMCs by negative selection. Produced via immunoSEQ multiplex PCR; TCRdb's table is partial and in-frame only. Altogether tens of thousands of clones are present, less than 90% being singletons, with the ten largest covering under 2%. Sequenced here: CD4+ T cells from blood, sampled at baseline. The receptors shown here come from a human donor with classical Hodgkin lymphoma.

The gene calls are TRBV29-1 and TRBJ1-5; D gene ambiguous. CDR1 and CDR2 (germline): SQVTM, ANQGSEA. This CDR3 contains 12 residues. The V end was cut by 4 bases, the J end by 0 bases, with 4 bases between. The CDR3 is CSVGGSNQPQHF. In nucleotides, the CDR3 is TGCAGCGTTGGCGGTAGCAATCAGCCCCAGCATTTT.

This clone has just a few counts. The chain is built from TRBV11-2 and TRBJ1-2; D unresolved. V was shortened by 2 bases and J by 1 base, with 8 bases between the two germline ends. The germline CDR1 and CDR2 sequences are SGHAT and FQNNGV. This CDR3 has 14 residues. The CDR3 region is CASSLSYDNYGYTF. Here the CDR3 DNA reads TGTGCCAGCAGCTTAAGCTACGATAACTATGGCTACACCTTC.

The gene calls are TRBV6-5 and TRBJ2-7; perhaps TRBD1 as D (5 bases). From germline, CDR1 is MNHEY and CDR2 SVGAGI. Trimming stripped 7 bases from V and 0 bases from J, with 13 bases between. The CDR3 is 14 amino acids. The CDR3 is CASIRGPFSYEQYF. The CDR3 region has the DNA TGTGCCAGCATAAGGGGCCCCTTCTCCTACGAGCAGTACTTC.

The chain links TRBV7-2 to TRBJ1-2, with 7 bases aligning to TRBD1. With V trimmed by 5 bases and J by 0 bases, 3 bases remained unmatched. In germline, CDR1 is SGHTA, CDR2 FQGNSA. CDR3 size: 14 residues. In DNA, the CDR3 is TGTGCCAGCAGCCTCGGGACAGCTAACTATGGCTACACCTTC. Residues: CASSLGTANYGYTF.

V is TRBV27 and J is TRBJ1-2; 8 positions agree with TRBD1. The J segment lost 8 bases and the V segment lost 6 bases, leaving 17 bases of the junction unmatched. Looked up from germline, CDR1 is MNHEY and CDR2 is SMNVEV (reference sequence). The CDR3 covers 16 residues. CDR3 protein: CASSIVPGQVASGYTF. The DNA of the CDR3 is TGTGCCAGCAGCATAGTCCCGGGACAGGTCGCTAGCGGCTACACCTTC.

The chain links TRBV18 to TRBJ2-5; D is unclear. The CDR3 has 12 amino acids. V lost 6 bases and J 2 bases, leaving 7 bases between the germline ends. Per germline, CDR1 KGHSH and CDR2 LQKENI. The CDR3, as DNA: TGTGCCAGCTCGGCTCTTCAAGAGACCCAGTACTTC. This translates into CASSALQETQYF.

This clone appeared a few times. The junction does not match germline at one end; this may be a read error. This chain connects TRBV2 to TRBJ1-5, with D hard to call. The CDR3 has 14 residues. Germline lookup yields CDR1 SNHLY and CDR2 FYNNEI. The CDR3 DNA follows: TGTGCCAGCGGTGACATCAATAGCAATCAGCCCCAGCATTTT. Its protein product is CASGDINSNQPQHF.

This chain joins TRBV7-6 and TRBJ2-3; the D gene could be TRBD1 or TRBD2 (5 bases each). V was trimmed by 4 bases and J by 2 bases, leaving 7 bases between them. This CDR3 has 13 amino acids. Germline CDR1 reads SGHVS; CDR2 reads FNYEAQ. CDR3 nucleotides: TGTGCCAGCAGCTCGGGGACCACAGATACGCAGTATTTT. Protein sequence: CASSSGTTDTQYF.

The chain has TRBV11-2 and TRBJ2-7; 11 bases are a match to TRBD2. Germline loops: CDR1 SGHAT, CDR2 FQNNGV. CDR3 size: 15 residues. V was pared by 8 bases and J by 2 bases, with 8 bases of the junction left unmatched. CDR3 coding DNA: TGTGCCAGCCGACCCACTAGCGGGGGAACCTACGAGCAGTACTTC. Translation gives CASRPTSGGTYEQYF.

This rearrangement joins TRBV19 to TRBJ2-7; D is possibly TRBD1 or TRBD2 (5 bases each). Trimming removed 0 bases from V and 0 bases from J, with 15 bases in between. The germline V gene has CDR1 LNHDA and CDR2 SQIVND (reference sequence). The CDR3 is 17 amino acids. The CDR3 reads CASSIEAGAVDSYEQYF. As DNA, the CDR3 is TGTGCCAGTAGTATAGAAGCCGGGGCAGTCGACTCCTACGAGCAGTACTTC.

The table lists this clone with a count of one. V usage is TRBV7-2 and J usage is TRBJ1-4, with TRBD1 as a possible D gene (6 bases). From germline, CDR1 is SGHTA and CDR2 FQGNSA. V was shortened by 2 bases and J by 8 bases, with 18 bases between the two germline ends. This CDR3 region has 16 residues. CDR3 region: CASSLMGGALGEKLFF. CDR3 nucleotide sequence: TGTGCCAGCAGCTTAATGGGGGGCGCTTTAGGCGAAAAACTGTTTTTT.

In nucleotides, the CDR3 is TGTGCCAGCCTCGACAGGAACACCGGGGAGCTGTTTTTT. Its translation: CASLDRNTGELFF. The chain joins TRBV6-1 to TRBJ2-2, with a tentative D call TRBD1 (5 bases). This CDR3 has 13 residues. The V and J ends lost 8 bases and 1 base respectively, with 8 bases between them. From germline, CDR1 is MNHNS and CDR2 SASEGT.

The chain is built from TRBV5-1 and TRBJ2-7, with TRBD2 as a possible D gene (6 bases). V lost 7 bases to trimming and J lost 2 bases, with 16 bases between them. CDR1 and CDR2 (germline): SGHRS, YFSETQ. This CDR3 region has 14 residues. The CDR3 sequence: CASWSGGEPYEQYF. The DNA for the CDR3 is TGCGCCAGCTGGTCAGGAGGGGAACCCTACGAGCAGTACTTC.

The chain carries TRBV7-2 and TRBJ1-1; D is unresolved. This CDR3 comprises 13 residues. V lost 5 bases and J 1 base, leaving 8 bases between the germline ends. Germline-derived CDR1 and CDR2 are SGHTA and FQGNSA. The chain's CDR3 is CASSVQKNTEAFF. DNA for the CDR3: TGTGCCAGCAGCGTTCAGAAGAACACTGAAGCTTTCTTT.

The CDR3 protein is CASKYKWATNEKLFF. CDR3 bases: TGTGCCAGCAAGTACAAGTGGGCAACTAATGAAAAACTGTTTTTT. The chain employs TRBV27 and TRBJ1-4, with D unresolved. This CDR3 is built from 15 residues. Trimming left V 7 bases short and J 0 bases short, with 12 bases between. Germline V gene lookup returns CDR1 MNHEY and CDR2 SMNVEV (reference sequence).

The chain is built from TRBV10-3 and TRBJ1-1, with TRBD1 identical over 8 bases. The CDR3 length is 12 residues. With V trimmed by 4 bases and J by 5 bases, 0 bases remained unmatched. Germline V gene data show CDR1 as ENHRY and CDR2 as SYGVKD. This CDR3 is CAISGQGTEAFF. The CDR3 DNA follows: TGTGCCATCAGTGGACAGGGGACTGAAGCTTTCTTT.

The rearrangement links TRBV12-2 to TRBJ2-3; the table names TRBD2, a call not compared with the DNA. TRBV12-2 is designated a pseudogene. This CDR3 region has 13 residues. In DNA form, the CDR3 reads TGTGCAAGTCGCTTCCTAGTTTCAGATACGCAGTATTTT. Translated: CASRFLVSDTQYF.

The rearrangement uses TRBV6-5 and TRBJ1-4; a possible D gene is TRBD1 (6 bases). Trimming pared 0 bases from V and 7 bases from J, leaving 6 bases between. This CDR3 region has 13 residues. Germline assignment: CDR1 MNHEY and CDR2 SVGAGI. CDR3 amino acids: CASSYSGGEKLFF. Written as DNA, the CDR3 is TGTGCCAGCAGTTACTCAGGGGGTGAAAAACTGTTTTTT.

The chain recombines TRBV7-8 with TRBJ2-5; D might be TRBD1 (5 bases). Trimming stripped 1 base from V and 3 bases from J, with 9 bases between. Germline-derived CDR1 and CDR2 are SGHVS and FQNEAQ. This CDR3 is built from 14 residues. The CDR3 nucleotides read TGTGCCAGCAGCTTAGTAAGCAGGGAAGAGACCCAGTACTTC. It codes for CASSLVSREETQYF.

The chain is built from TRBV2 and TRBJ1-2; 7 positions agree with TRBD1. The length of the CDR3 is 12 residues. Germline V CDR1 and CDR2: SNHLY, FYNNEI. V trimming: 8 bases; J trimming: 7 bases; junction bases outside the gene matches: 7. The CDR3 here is CASREGARGYTF. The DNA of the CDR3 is TGTGCCAGCCGCGAGGGGGCGCGTGGCTACACCTTC.

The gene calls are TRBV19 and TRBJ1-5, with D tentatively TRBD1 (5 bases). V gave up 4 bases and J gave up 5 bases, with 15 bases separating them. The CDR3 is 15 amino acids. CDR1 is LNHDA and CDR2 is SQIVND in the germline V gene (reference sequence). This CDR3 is CASSKLSGSDQPQHF. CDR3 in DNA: TGTGCCAGTAGTAAGCTATCAGGGTCGGATCAGCCCCAGCATTTT.

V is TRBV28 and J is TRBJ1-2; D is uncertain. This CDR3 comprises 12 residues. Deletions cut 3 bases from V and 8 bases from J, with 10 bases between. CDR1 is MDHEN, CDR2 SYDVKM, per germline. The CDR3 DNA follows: TGTGCCAGCAGTTTTTCAGTGCGAGGCTACACCTTC. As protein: CASSFSVRGYTF.

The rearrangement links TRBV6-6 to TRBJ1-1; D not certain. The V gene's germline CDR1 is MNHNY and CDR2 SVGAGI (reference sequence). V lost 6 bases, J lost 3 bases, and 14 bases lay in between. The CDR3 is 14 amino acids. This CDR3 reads CASSELRGHTEAFF. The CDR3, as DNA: TGTGCCAGCAGCGAATTACGTGGCCACACTGAAGCTTTCTTT.

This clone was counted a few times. In nucleotides, the CDR3 is TGTGCCAGCAGGGGACAGGGGGCTCGTAACATCTACGAGCAGTACTTC. It specifies CASRGQGARNIYEQYF. The V gene is TRBV28, the J gene TRBJ2-7; 12 bases agree with TRBD1. From germline, CDR1 is MDHEN and CDR2 SYDVKM. This CDR3 comprises 16 residues. V lost 6 bases and J lost 3; bases outside the gene matches: 9.

Here the CDR3 DNA reads TGCAGCGCCGACGCCGCTCGGACAGGGTGGGAGACCCAGTACTTC. Amino acids: CSADAARTGWETQYF. The gene calls are TRBV29-1 and TRBJ2-5; 8 nucleotides agree with TRBD1. CDR3 length: 15 residues. Germline CDR1 and CDR2: SQVTM and ANQGSEA. V lost 7 bases to trimming and J lost 5 bases; unmatched junction nucleotides: 15.

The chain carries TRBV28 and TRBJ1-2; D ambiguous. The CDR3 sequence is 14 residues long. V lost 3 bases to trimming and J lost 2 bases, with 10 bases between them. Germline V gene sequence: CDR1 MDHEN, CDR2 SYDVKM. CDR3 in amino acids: CASSFLAQNYGYTF. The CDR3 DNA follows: TGTGCCAGCAGTTTTTTAGCACAGAACTATGGCTACACCTTC.

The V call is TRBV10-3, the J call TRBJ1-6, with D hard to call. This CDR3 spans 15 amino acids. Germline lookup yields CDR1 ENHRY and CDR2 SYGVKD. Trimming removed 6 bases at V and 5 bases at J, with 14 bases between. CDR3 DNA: TGTGCCATCAGCGGGGAATTGAACAATAATTCACCCCTCCACTTT. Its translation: CAISGELNNNSPLHF.

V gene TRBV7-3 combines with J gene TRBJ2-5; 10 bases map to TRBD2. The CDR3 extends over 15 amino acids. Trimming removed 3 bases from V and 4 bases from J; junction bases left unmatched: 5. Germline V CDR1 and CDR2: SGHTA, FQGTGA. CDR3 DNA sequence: TGTGCCAGCAGCTTTCAAGCGGGGGGGCCAGAGACCCAGTACTTC. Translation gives CASSFQAGGPETQYF. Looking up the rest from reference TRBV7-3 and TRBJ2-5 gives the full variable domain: GAGVSQTPSNKVTEKGKYVELRCDPISGHTALYWYRQSLGQGPEFLIYFQGTGAADDSGLPNDRFFAVRPEGSVSTLKIQRTERGDSAVYLCASSFQAGGPETQYFGPGTRLLVL.

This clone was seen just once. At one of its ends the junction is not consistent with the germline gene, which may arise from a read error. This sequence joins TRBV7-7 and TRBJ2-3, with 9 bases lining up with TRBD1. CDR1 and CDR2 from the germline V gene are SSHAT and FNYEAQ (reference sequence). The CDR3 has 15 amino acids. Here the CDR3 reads CASSLGGTGQDTQYF. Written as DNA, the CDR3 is TGTGCTAGCAGCTTAGGCGGGACAGGGCAAGATACGCAGTATTTT.

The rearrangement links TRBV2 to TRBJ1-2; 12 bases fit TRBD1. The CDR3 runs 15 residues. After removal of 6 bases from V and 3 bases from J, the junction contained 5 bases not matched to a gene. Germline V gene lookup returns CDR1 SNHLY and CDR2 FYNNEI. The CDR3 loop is CASRGGQGADYGYTF. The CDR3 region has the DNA TGTGCCAGCAGGGGGGGACAGGGGGCTGACTATGGCTACACCTTC.

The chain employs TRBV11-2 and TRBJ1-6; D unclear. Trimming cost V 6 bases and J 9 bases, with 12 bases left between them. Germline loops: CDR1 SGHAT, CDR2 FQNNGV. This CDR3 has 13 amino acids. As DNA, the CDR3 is TGTGCCAGCAGTGAAGGCCTCAGTTCACCCCTCCACTTT. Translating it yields CASSEGLSSPLHF. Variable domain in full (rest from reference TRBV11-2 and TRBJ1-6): EAGVAQSPRYKIIEKRQSVAFWCNPISGHATLYWYQQILGQGPKLLIQFQNNGVVDDSQLPKDRFSAERLKGVDSTLKIQPAKLEDSAVYLCASSEGLSSPLHFGNGTRLTVT.